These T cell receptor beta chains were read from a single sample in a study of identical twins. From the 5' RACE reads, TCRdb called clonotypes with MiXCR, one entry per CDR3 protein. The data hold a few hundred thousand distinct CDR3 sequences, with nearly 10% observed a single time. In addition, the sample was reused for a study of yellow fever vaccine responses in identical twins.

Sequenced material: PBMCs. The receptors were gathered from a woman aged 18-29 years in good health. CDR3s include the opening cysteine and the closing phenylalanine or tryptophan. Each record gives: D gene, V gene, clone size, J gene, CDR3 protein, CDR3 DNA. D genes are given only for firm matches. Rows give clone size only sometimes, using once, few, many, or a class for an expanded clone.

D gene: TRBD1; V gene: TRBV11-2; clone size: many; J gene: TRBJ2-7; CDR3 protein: CASSLYYPTVGQGNEQYF; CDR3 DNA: TGTGCCAGCAGCTTATACTACCCAACGGTGGGACAGGGGAACGAGCAGTACTTC
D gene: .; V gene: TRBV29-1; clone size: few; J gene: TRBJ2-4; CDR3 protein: CSVEKVAKNIQYF; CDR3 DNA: TGCAGCGTGGAAAAAGTAGCCAAAAACATTCAGTACTTC
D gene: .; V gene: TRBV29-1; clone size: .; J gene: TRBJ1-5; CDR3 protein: CSVGQGWQGPQHF; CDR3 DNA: TGCAGCGTTGGGCAGGGTTGGCAGGGGCCCCAGCATTTT
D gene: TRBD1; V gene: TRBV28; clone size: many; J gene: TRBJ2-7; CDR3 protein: CASSSAGTGSYEQYF; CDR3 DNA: TGTGCCAGCAGTTCCGCCGGGACAGGGAGTTACGAGCAGTACTTC
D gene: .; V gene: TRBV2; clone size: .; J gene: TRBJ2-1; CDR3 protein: CASNGASFEQFF; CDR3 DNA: TGTGCCAGCAATGGGGCTTCCTTTGAGCAGTTCTTC
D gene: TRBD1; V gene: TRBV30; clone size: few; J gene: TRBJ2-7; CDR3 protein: CAGRTGSSYEQYF; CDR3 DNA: TGTGCCGGACGGACAGGGAGCTCCTACGAGCAGTACTTC
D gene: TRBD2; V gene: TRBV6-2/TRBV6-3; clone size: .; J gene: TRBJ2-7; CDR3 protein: CSSSNAAAGSYEQYF; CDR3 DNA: TGTTCCAGCAGCAACGCCGCAGCGGGATCCTACGAGCAGTACTTC
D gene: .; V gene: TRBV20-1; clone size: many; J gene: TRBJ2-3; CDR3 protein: CSAILEGTDTQYF; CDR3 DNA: TGCAGTGCCATACTAGAAGGGACAGATACGCAGTATTTT
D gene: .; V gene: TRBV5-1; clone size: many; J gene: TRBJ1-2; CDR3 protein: CASSFDSQANYGYTF; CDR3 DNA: TGCGCCAGCAGCTTCGACAGCCAAGCTAACTATGGCTACACCTTC
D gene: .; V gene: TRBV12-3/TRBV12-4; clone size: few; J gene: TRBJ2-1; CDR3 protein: CASSLQKTEQFF; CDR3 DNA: TGTGCCAGCAGCTTACAAAAAACTGAGCAGTTCTTC
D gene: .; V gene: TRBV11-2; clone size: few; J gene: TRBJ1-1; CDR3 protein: CATAQGYTEAFF; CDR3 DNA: TGTGCCACAGCCCAGGGGTACACTGAAGCTTTCTTT
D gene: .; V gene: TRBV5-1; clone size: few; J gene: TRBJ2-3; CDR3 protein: CASSINTADTQYF; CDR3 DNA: TGCGCCAGCAGCATAAACACGGCAGATACGCAGTATTTT
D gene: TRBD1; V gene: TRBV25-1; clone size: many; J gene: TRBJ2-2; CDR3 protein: CASSPGTGKYSWTGELFF; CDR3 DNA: TGTGCCAGCAGTCCCGGGACAGGGAAATATAGCTGGACCGGGGAGCTGTTTTTT
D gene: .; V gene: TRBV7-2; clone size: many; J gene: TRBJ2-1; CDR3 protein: CASSFEGGQNNEQFF; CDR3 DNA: TGTGCCAGCAGCTTCGAGGGGGGACAGAACAATGAGCAGTTCTTC
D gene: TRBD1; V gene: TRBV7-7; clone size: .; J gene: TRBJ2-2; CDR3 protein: CATSPGTDNTGELFF; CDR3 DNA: TGTGCTACCTCGCCGGGGACAGACAACACCGGGGAGCTGTTTTTT
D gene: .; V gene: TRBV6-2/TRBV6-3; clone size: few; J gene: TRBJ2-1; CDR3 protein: CASLSRVHEQFF; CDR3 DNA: TGTGCCAGCCTAAGCCGGGTCCATGAGCAGTTCTTC
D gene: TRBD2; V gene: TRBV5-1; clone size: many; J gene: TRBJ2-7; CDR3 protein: CASSLQRGQYEQYF; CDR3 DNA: TGCGCCAGCAGCTTACAGCGGGGTCAATACGAGCAGTACTTC
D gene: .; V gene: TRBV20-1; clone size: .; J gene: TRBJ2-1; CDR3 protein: CSARPQGGAFGNEQFF; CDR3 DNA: TGCAGTGCTAGACCCCAAGGGGGGGCCTTTGGCAATGAGCAGTTCTTC
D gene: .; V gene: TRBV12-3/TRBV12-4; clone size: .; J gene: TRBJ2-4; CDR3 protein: CASSPSYIQYF; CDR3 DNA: TGTGCCAGCAGTCCGAGTTACATTCAGTACTTC
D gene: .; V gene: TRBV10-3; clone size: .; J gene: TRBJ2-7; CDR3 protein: CAISQKRPSYEQYF; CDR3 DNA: TGTGCCATCAGTCAAAAACGCCCTTCCTACGAGCAGTACTTC
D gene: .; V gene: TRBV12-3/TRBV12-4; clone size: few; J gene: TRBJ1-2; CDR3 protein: CASSPQDGNYGYTF; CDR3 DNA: TGTGCCAGCAGTCCTCAAGACGGCAACTATGGCTACACCTTC
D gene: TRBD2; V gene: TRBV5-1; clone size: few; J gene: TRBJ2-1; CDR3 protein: CASSFGLAGGNGNEQFF; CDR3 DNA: TGCGCCAGCAGCTTCGGACTAGCGGGGGGTAATGGCAATGAGCAGTTCTTC
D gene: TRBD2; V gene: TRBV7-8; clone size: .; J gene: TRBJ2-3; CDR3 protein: CASSRVGLAGGPNTQYF; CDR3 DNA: TGTGCCAGCAGCCGCGTTGGACTAGCGGGGGGGCCTAATACGCAGTATTTT
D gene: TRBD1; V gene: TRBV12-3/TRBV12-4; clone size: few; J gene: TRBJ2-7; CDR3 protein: CASSPNRGLVAYEQYF; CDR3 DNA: TGTGCCAGCAGTCCCAACAGGGGGCTAGTGGCCTACGAGCAGTACTTC
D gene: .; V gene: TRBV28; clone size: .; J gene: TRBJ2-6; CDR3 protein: CASSSRVISQSRPIPFTGANVLTF; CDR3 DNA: TGTGCCAGCAGTTCCAGGGTCATCAGCCAATCCCGACCGATCCCCTTCACTGGGGCCAACGTCCTGACTTTC
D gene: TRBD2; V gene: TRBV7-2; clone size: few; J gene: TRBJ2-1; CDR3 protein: CASSLRSGTSGINEQFF; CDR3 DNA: TGTGCCAGCAGCTTAAGGTCCGGGACTAGCGGGATCAATGAGCAGTTCTTC
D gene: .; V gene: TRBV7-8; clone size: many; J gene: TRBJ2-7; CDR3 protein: CASSLGTGLYYEQYF; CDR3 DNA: TGTGCCAGCAGCTTAGGAACAGGACTTTACTACGAGCAGTACTTC
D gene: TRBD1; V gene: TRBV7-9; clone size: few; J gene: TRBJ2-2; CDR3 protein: CASSFGTGGDGELFF; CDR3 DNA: TGTGCCAGCAGCTTCGGGACAGGGGGCGACGGGGAGCTGTTTTTT
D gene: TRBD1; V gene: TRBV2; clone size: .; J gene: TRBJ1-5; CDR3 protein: CASSEAAGGYSNQPQHF; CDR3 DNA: TGTGCCAGCAGTGAAGCAGCAGGGGGGTATAGCAATCAGCCCCAGCATTTT
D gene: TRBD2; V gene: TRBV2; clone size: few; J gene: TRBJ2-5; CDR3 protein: CASKQTSGGQETQYF; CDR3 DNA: TGTGCCAGCAAGCAGACTAGCGGAGGACAAGAGACCCAGTACTTC
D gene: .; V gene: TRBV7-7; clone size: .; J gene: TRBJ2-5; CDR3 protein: CASSAAGLQETQYF; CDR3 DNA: TGTGCTAGCAGCGCCGCCGGACTCCAAGAGACCCAGTACTTC
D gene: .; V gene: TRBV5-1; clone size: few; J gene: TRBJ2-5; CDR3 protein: CASSLGREGETQYF; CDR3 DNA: TGCGCCAGCAGCTTGGGTAGGGAAGGAGAGACCCAGTACTTC